These T cell receptor beta chains were read from a single sample in a study of blood T cell repertoires in COVID-19. TCRdb's table, derived via immunoSEQ multiplex PCR, lists solely in-frame clones and lacks some. This table has 220,000 or so clones, roughly four fifths appearing once. Sequences were obtained from peripheral blood. These TCRs come from a woman aged 55 to 70 with acute or convalescent COVID-19. CDR3s include the opening cysteine and the closing phenylalanine or tryptophan. Fields, in order: D gene, J gene, clone size, V gene, CDR3 protein, CDR3 DNA. A D gene is named only where the DNA matches it firmly. For some rows the clone size is stated as once, few or many, or as a class when expanded; others skip it.

.	TRBJ1-2	.	TRBV19	CASSQNSQTYGYTF	TGTGCCAGTAGTCAAAACAGCCAAACCTATGGCTACACCTTC
.	TRBJ1-1	.	TRBV21-1	CASSTTGPSGGMNTEAFF	TGTGCCAGCAGCACAACCGGTCCTAGCGGAGGGATGAACACTGAAGCTTTCTTT
TRBD2	TRBJ2-1	.	TRBV4-1	CASSQAQAGGRNEQFF	TGCGCCAGCAGCCAAGCTCAAGCGGGGGGGCGGAATGAGCAGTTCTTC
.	TRBJ1-2	.	TRBV4-1	CASSQEAGARGYTF	TGCGCCAGCAGCCAAGAGGCAGGGGCAAGGGGCTACACCTTC
TRBD2	TRBJ2-3	.	TRBV14	CASSPRAGGGTQYF	TGTGCCAGCAGCCCCCGGGCGGGGGGGGGTACGCAGTATTTT
TRBD1	TRBJ2-5	few	TRBV5-4	CASSGDREETQYF	TGTGCCAGCAGCGGGGACAGGGAGGAGACCCAGTACTTC
.	TRBJ2-1	few	TRBV4-3	CASSQDSAGLNEQFF	TGCGCCAGCAGCCAAGATTCGGCAGGGCTGAATGAGCAGTTCTTC
.	TRBJ1-6	.	TRBV7-8	CASSSTGGIFSPLHF	TGTGCCAGCAGCTCCACCGGGGGGATTTTTTCACCCCTCCACTTT
TRBD2	TRBJ2-1	.	TRBV5-1	CASSLGRGDYNEQFF	TGCGCCAGCAGCTTGGGGCGGGGGGACTACAATGAGCAGTTCTTC
.	TRBJ1-2	.	TRBV12-3/TRBV12-4	CASRTGGGGYTF	TGTGCCAGCAGGACTGGCGGTGGGGGCTACACCTTC
.	TRBJ2-7	once	TRBV27	CASRQWGGNYEQYF	TGTGCCAGCAGACAGTGGGGGGGCAACTACGAGCAGTACTTC
TRBD1	TRBJ2-4	.	TRBV13	CASSRITRDSSYF	TGTGCCAGCAGCCGTATAACCCGGGACAGCTCGTACTTC
.	TRBJ2-4	.	TRBV7-9	CASSSGFAKNIQYF	TGTGCCAGCAGCTCGGGGTTTGCCAAAAACATTCAGTACTTC
TRBD2	TRBJ2-1	.	TRBV4-2	CASSQDSAGLREQFF	TGTGCCAGCAGCCAAGATTCAGCGGGGCTCCGGGAGCAGTTCTTC
.	TRBJ1-1	.	TRBV15	CATSREVNKNTEAFF	TGTGCCACCAGCAGAGAAGTCAACAAGAACACTGAAGCTTTCTTT
TRBD1	TRBJ2-2	.	TRBV7-9	CASRTTGAGELFF	TGTGCCAGCAGGACAACAGGGGCCGGGGAGCTGTTTTTT
TRBD2	TRBJ2-7	.	TRBV3-1/TRBV3-2	CASSQVLAGLPYEQYF	TGTGCCAGCAGCCAAGTACTAGCGGGGCTCCCCTACGAGCAGTACTTC
TRBD2	TRBJ2-2	.	TRBV28	CASSLGSGALTGELFF	TGTGCCAGCAGTTTAGGTAGCGGGGCCCTCACCGGGGAGCTGTTTTTT
.	TRBJ1-3	.	TRBV29-1	CSVGVDKSGNTIYF	TGCAGCGTAGGAGTGGACAAGTCTGGAAACACCATATATTTT
.	TRBJ2-5	.	TRBV18	CASSPQQETQYF	TGTGCCAGCTCACCCCAACAAGAGACCCAGTACTTC
TRBD1	TRBJ2-1	.	TRBV28	CATVQTGTRNEQFF	TGTGCCACCGTTCAGACAGGGACGCGGAATGAGCAGTTCTTC
TRBD2	TRBJ2-3	.	TRBV7-3	CASSLLAGGTDTQYF	TGTGCCAGCAGCTTACTAGCGGGGGGGACAGATACGCAGTATTTT
.	TRBJ2-2	.	TRBV7-2	CASSLARGRTGELFF	TGTGCCAGCAGCTTAGCGCGGGGGCGTACCGGGGAGCTGTTTTTT
TRBD2	TRBJ2-2	.	TRBV10-3	CAISPTSVNTGELFF	TGTGCCATCAGTCCGACTAGCGTAAACACCGGGGAGCTGTTTTTT
.	TRBJ1-2	.	TRBV4-2	CASSQGTRDIYGYTF	TGTGCCAGCAGCCAAGGGACCCGGGACATTTATGGCTACACCTTC
TRBD2	TRBJ2-3	.	TRBV2	CASSDPAGGPGTDTQYF	TGTGCCAGCAGTGATCCGGCGGGGGGGCCGGGCACAGATACGCAGTATTTT
.	TRBJ2-1	.	TRBV5-4	CASSLAGGQYNEQFF	TGTGCCAGCAGCTTAGCTGGGGGACAATACAATGAGCAGTTCTTC
.	TRBJ1-3	once	TRBV28	CASTPGGSGNTIYF	TGTGCCAGCACCCCAGGTGGATCTGGAAACACCATATATTTT
.	TRBJ1-6	.	TRBV5-6	CASSVVQGLGNSPLHF	TGTGCCAGCAGCGTTGTTCAGGGTTTGGGGAATTCACCCCTCCACTTT
TRBD2	TRBJ2-7	.	TRBV6-6	CASRGFGGGAAYEQYF	TGTGCCAGCAGGGGATTTGGGGGGGGAGCAGCCTACGAGCAGTACTTC
.	TRBJ2-3	.	TRBV5-5	CASSLSTAPSTGTQYF	TGTGCCAGCAGCTTGAGTACGGCGCCGAGCACGGGGACGCAGTATTTT
.	TRBJ2-2	.	TRBV9	CASSVEQGWTGELFF	TGTGCCAGCAGCGTAGAGCAGGGGTGGACCGGGGAGCTGTTTTTT
TRBD2	TRBJ2-3	.	TRBV2	CASTWIAGGPTDTQYF	TGTGCCAGCACGTGGATAGCGGGGGGGCCGACAGATACGCAGTATTTT
.	TRBJ1-1	.	TRBV2	CASIVAQGATEAFF	TGTGCCAGCATAGTGGCCCAGGGCGCCACTGAAGCTTTCTTT
.	TRBJ2-2	.	TRBV7-9	CASSLGIVQDNTGELFF	TGTGCCAGCAGCTTGGGCATCGTACAGGACAACACCGGGGAGCTGTTTTTT
.	TRBJ2-3	.	TRBV6-5	CASSYTSLSTDTQYF	TGTGCCAGCAGTTACACTAGTTTAAGCACAGATACGCAGTATTTT
.	TRBJ2-7	many	TRBV7-2	CASSPPGSYEQYF	TGTGCCAGCAGCCCCCCGGGGTCCTACGAGCAGTACTTC
TRBD1	TRBJ1-1	.	TRBV18	CASSATGRTEAFF	TGTGCCAGCTCAGCGACAGGGAGGACTGAAGCTTTCTTT
TRBD1	TRBJ1-2	few	TRBV28	CASRQGRSYGYTF	TGTGCCAGCCGACAGGGAAGGAGCTATGGCTACACCTTC
.	TRBJ1-3	.	TRBV7-2	CASSLGSSGNTIYF	TGTGCCAGCAGCCTTGGCAGCTCTGGAAACACCATATATTTT
.	TRBJ1-6	.	TRBV6-5	CASWAGRNSPLHF	TGTGCCAGCTGGGCAGGCCGTAATTCACCCCTCCACTTT
TRBD1	TRBJ1-2	.	TRBV6-5	CASHPGGNYGYTF	TGTGCCAGCCACCCAGGGGGGAACTATGGCTACACCTTC
.	TRBJ1-5	.	TRBV18	CASSPGQGGQPQHF	TGTGCCAGCTCACCCGGCCAGGGTGGTCAGCCCCAGCATTTT
.	TRBJ1-2	.	TRBV6-5	CASSYGAGQSYGYTF	TGTGCCAGCAGTTACGGGGCAGGACAGTCCTATGGCTACACCTTC